This T cell receptor (beta chain) was found in a study of T cells in Graves' hyperthyroidism and ophthalmopathy. RNA transcripts provided the source from which TCR beta CDR3 regions were amplified. A first-round RT-PCR of the TCR CDR3 used the HTBI primer set. TCRdb reanalysed the multiplex PCR reads using MiXCR and keeps one entry per CDR3 protein. The table records some 800,000 distinct CDR3 sequences, 38% of them present only once. Details on this clonotype: No antigen is known for it.

Reasons for excluding patients were uncontrolled infection, other autoimmune disease, pregnancy or lactation. Study-wide findings and caveats: The majority of expanded thyroid clonotypes above 0.001 also appeared in blood. A 13 V-J model separated ophthalmopathy from stable hyperthyroidism.

Trimming took 5 bases from V and 4 from J, leaving 18 bases between them. Germline-derived CDR1 and CDR2 are SGHVS and FNYEAQ. The CDR3 totals 16 residues. The V call is TRBV7-6, the J call TRBJ1-5; D remains unclear. This sequence was found in a man younger than 35 with Graves' hyperthyroidism. Sequenced: blood. The CDR3 DNA follows: TGTGCCAGCAGCCTCGGACTAGCGGGAGGAAATCAGCCCCAGCATTTT. It codes for CASSLGLAGGNQPQHF. Supplemented by reference TRBV7-6 and TRBJ1-5, the full variable domain reads GAGVSQSPRYKVTKRGQDVALRCDPISGHVSLYWYRQALGQGPEFLTYFNYEAQQDKSGLPNDRFSAERPEGSISTLTIQRTEQRDSAMYRCASSLGLAGGNQPQHFGDGTRLSIL.